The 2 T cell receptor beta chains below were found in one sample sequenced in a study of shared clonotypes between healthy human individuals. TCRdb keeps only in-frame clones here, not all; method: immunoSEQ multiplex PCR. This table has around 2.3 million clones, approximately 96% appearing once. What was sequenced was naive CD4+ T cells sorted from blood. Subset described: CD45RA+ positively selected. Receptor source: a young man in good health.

Written as DNA, the CDR3 is TGTGCCAGCAGCGTCGGACAGGCATCTGGAAACACCATATATTTT. Protein: CASSVGQASGNTIYF. This rearrangement joins TRBV9 to TRBJ1-3, with TRBD1 matching over 7 bases. Germline CDR1 is SGDLS and CDR2 is YYNGEE. Germline trimming cut 2 bases from V and 1 base from J; bases unmatched to any gene: 3. There are 15 residues in the CDR3.

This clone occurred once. CDR3 coding DNA: TGCGCCAGCAGTCATGACAGCAAGGACTATGGCTACACCTTC. It specifies CASSHDSKDYGYTF. The chain couples TRBV4-3 to TRBJ1-2; D possibly corresponds to TRBD1 (5 bases). Looked up from germline, CDR1 is LGHNA and CDR2 is YSLEER. The CDR3 loop spans 14 amino acids. Trimming removed 6 bases from V and 3 bases from J, with 14 bases in between.